The 3 T cell receptor beta chains listed next were all sequenced from one sample in a study of control samples from healthy donors and cancer patients. Assay used: immunoSEQ multiplex PCR; TCRdb lists only in-frame clones, some missing. This table holds about 160,000 clones, over 90% found once. The sample was blood. The receptors here all came from a woman between 25 and 40 years old in good health.

CDR3 protein: CASSAWRRSSGRPETQYF. In DNA form, the CDR3 reads TGTGCCAGCAGCGCCTGGAGGAGATCTAGCGGGAGACCGGAGACCCAGTACTTC. V and J are TRBV28 and TRBJ2-5; 10 nucleotides agree with TRBD2. The CDR3 runs to 18 residues. V shed 6 bases, J shed 5 bases, and the junction held 18 bases outside the gene matches. Germline lookup yields CDR1 MDHEN and CDR2 SYDVKM.

V and J are TRBV19 and TRBJ1-1, with a weak D call TRBD1 (6 bases). Trimming cost V 4 bases and J 1 base, with 19 bases left between them. This CDR3 is built from 17 residues. Germline-derived CDR1 and CDR2 are LNHDA and SQIVND (reference sequence). CDR3 DNA: TGTGCCAGTAGTAATAATCACCGGGGGGGCTCGAACACTGAAGCTTTCTTT. Translated, it gives CASSNNHRGGSNTEAFF.

The chain is built from TRBV6-5 and TRBJ2-2, with a possible D match to TRBD2 (7 bases). V lost 2 bases and J lost 7, with 11 bases in between. Germline loops: CDR1 MNHEY, CDR2 SVGAGI. This CDR3 contains 14 residues. CDR3 DNA: TGTGCCAGCAGTTACAGGGGGGGTGGCGGGGAGCTGTTTTTT. Amino acid sequence: CASSYRGGGGELFF.